Given below is one TCR beta chain in context. Its antigen is not known. Unstimulated Tregs (CD4+CD25+CD127-) and CD4+CD25- non-Tregs were sorted from PBMCs. The entry originates in a study of Tregs in tolerant kidney transplant recipients. Study findings and constraints: Few patients were studied, so findings need validation in larger groups. This study did not directly address biological reproducibility.

Assay: immunoSEQ multiplex PCR; the TCRdb copy retains only in-frame clones and omits some. The sample carries 110,000 or so clones, roughly nine tenths recorded once. The specimen was CD4+ T cells from blood. The sequence was collected from a human donor in good health.

The CDR3: CASMSSGDSPLHF. For the CDR3, the DNA is TGTGCCAGCATGAGTTCCGGGGATTCACCCCTCCACTTT. The rearrangement joins TRBV7-9 to TRBJ1-6, with D hard to call. The CDR3 length is 13 residues. Trimming removed 7 bases from V and 8 bases from J, with 12 bases in between. Germline CDR1 is SEHNR and CDR2 is FQNEAQ (reference sequence).